These 6 T cell receptor beta chains share one sample of origin, sequenced in a study of a mutant IDH1 vaccine in newly diagnosed glioma. The time point: week 23, last vaccination. The content of each vaccine dose was 300 ug of mutant IDH1 20-mer peptide, and topical imiquimod accompanied it. Profiled with immunoSEQ multiplex PCR; TCRdb holds only in-frame clones, not every one. The profile shows 65,000 or so clones, about 88% of them singletons. These receptors' antigens are unknown. The starting material was PBMCs, obtained from a glioma patient whose treatment included an IDH1 peptide vaccine. Receptors originate from a man younger than 40 with glioma.

This chain uses TRBV15 with TRBJ1-1; D call uncertain. The CDR3 covers 15 residues. Germline-derived CDR1 and CDR2 are LNHNV and YYDKDF (reference sequence). The V end lost 1 base, the J end lost 4 bases, and 13 bases lay between the germline ends. CDR3 loop: CATSRAAGRVTEAFF. Here the CDR3 DNA reads TGTGCCACCAGCAGAGCTGCCGGACGGGTCACTGAAGCTTTCTTT.

As concerns this clone: The sample carries other DNA sequences with the same CDR3. The chain is built from TRBV6-1 and TRBJ1-5, with D maybe TRBD1 (5 bases). The CDR3 covers 18 residues. V gave up 2 bases and J gave up 1 base, with 18 bases separating them. Germline V gives CDR1 MNHNS, CDR2 SASEGT. Here the CDR3 reads CASSEFPGRGYSNQPQHF. The CDR3 DNA follows: TGTGCCAGCAGTGAATTCCCAGGGAGGGGATACAGCAATCAGCCCCAGCATTTT.

The rearrangement uses TRBV7-9 and TRBJ1-3; D gene uncertain. Germline-derived CDR1 and CDR2 are SEHNR and FQNEAQ (reference sequence). The CDR3 has 17 amino acids. V was shortened by 2 bases and J by 0 bases, with 14 bases between the two germline ends. The DNA for the CDR3 is TGTGCCAGCAGCTTAAAGGACGCCGGCTACTCTGGAAACACCATATATTTT. Protein product: CASSLKDAGYSGNTIYF.

This chain connects TRBV5-1 to TRBJ2-5; a possible D gene is TRBD2 (5 bases). V gave up 4 bases and J gave up 2 bases, with 18 bases separating them. Germline V gives CDR1 SGHRS, CDR2 YFSETQ. The CDR3 has 16 residues. The CDR3 protein is CASSGRVAITQETQYF. CDR3 DNA: TGCGCCAGCAGCGGGCGGGTGGCGATCACACAAGAGACCCAGTACTTC.

The genes are TRBV4-1 and TRBJ2-5; TRBD2 aligns across 16 bases. V lost 1 base and J lost 0; bases outside the gene matches: 11. CDR1 is MGHRA and CDR2 is YSYEKL in the germline V gene. This CDR3 has 21 amino acids. This CDR3 reads CASSQVPGLAGGQNYQETQYF. The DNA of the CDR3 is TGCGCCAGCAGCCAAGTCCCGGGACTAGCGGGGGGGCAGAATTACCAAGAGACCCAGTACTTC.

The rearrangement uses TRBV5-6 and TRBJ1-2; 9 bases line up with TRBD1. Trimming removed 0 bases from V and 7 bases from J; junction bases left unmatched: 19. CDR1 is SGHDT and CDR2 is YYEEEE in the germline V gene. This CDR3 comprises 19 residues. Written as DNA, the CDR3 is TGTGCCAGCAGCTTGGCACCGGACAGGGGCGGTTCCCCCAGAGTTGGCTACACCTTC. It encodes CASSLAPDRGGSPRVGYTF.